This TCR beta chain was sequenced during a study of control samples from healthy donors and cancer patients. Only in-frame clones appear in the TCRdb table, and some are missing; sequencing was by immunoSEQ multiplex PCR. The profile covers roughly 450,000 clones, with around nine tenths appearing a single time and 6% to 7% taken by the ten largest. This clone showed up just a few times. Per the germline V gene, CDR1 is MNHEY and CDR2 is SMNVEV (reference sequence). Trimming removed 8 bases at V and 3 bases at J, with 2 bases between. This CDR3 is built from 9 residues. The source material was PBMCs. V gene TRBV27 combines with J gene TRBJ2-7; no firm D call. The receptor was isolated from a man between 35 and 55 years old with head and neck cancer. The CDR3 DNA is TGTGCCAGCGGCTACGAGCAGTACTTC. This gives the protein CASGYEQYF.